The 27 T cell receptor beta chains given below trace back to one sample, sequenced in a study of T cells in Graves' hyperthyroidism and ophthalmopathy. Template material for amplifying TCR beta CDR3 regions consisted of RNA transcripts. The HTBI primer set served for first-round RT-PCR of the TCR CDR3. TCRdb re-derived calls from the multiplex PCR reads in MiXCR, one entry per CDR3 protein. In the table there are approximately 380,000 distinct CDR3 sequences, around 15% of which are singletons. Sample: blood. Receptors originate from a man aged 50 to 59 with Graves' ophthalmopathy.

A remark on this clonotype: Being one base from a much bigger clone, this may be a read error. This CDR3 is missing its conserved last phenylalanine or tryptophan, likely due to a read error. V is TRBV29-1 and J is TRBJ2-3, with D tentatively TRBD1 (5 bases). The length of the CDR3 is 13 residues. Germline V gene lookup returns CDR1 SQVTM and CDR2 ANQGSEA. The V and J ends lost 4 bases and 4 bases respectively, with 12 bases between them. CDR3 bases: TGCAGCGTTGCTTCCAGGGTGTCAGATACGCAGTATTCT. This codes for CSVASRVSDTQYS.

This clonotype was detected a few times. The CDR3 DNA reads TGCGCCAGCAGTACCCTGACTCGCACGGAGGGGAACACCGGGGAGCTGTTTTTT. As protein: CASSTLTRTEGNTGELFF. The chain employs TRBV10-1 and TRBJ2-2; maybe TRBD2 (6 bases). Trimming took 5 bases from V and 1 from J, leaving 20 bases between them. Per germline, CDR1 WNHNN and CDR2 SYGVQD (reference sequence). The CDR3 sequence is 18 residues long.

Ten or more counts support this clonotype. The chain links TRBV19 to TRBJ1-5, with no clear D. Germline V gene sequence: CDR1 LNHDA, CDR2 SQIVND (reference sequence). There are 14 residues in the CDR3. Trimming cost V 7 bases and J 0 bases, with 10 bases left between them. The CDR3 sequence is CASKETYSNQPQHF. The CDR3 DNA reads TGTGCCAGTAAAGAGACTTATAGCAATCAGCCCCAGCATTTT.

The chain recombines TRBV20-1 with TRBJ2-5; D call uncertain. The CDR3 consists of 13 residues. Looked up from germline, CDR1 is DFQATT and CDR2 is SNEGSKA (reference sequence). V shed 6 bases and J shed 7 bases, with 18 bases lying between them. CDR3 DNA sequence: TGCAGTGCCCAAGGGCCGCCCCCCGGGACCCAGTACTTC. It specifies CSAQGPPPGTQYF.

This clonotype occurred many times. V gene TRBV5-6 combines with J gene TRBJ2-1; D possibly corresponds to TRBD1 (5 bases). Germline lookup yields CDR1 SGHDT and CDR2 YYEEEE. The ends were cut back, 3 bases at V and 0 bases at J, with 10 bases in the middle. CDR3 size: 15 residues. DNA for the CDR3: TGTGCCAGCAGCTCGATACAGGTCTCCTACAATGAGCAGTTCTTC. This encodes CASSSIQVSYNEQFF.

This clonotype appeared many times. The genes are TRBV29-1 and TRBJ2-1, with D tentatively TRBD1 (6 bases). Germline V lookup: CDR1 SQVTM, CDR2 ANQGSEA. The CDR3 is 15 residues long. The V gene lost 1 base and the J gene lost 3 bases, with 13 bases spanning the gap. The CDR3 loop is CSVEGYGTNYNEQFF. The CDR3 DNA follows: TGCAGCGTTGAAGGCTATGGGACAAACTACAATGAGCAGTTCTTC.

This clonotype was detected ten times or more. The V gene is TRBV20-1, the J gene TRBJ2-1, with D unresolved. CDR1 and CDR2 from the germline V gene are DFQATT and SNEGSKA (reference sequence). Trimming removed 6 bases from V and 6 bases from J, with 12 bases in between. The CDR3 totals 12 residues. The CDR3 region is CSALLDVNEQFF. The CDR3 DNA sequence: TGCAGTGCCCTACTCGATGTCAATGAGCAGTTCTTC.

The CDR3 loop is CASTPSSGPSYEQYF. The CDR3 DNA sequence: TGTGCCAGTACCCCATCTAGCGGGCCATCCTACGAGCAGTACTTC. The rearrangement joins TRBV19 to TRBJ2-7, with 8 bases lining up with TRBD2. This CDR3 has 15 amino acids. Trimming removed 7 bases from V and 1 base from J; junction bases left unmatched: 9. The germline CDR1 and CDR2 sequences are LNHDA and SQIVND (reference sequence).

Comment on this clonotype: A much more abundant neighbour one base away suggests this may be a read error. The rearrangement joins TRBV5-1 to TRBJ1-1; D uncertain. Looked up from germline, CDR1 is SGHRS and CDR2 is YFSETQ. This CDR3 region has 13 residues. The CDR3 protein is CASSLQLNTEALF. CDR3 in DNA: TGCGCCAGCAGCTTGCAGCTAAACACTGAAGCTCTCTTT. Full variable domain (outside the CDR3, taken from reference TRBV5-1 and TRBJ1-1): KAGVTQTPRYLIKTRGQQVTLSCSPISGHRSVSWYQQTPGQGLQFLFEYFSETQRNKGNFPGRFSGRQFSNSRSEMNVSTLELGDSALYLCASSLQLNTEALFGQGTRLTVV.

This clonotype was counted many times. DNA of the CDR3: TGTGCCAGCAGCTTAGGTAGCGGGAGGGCCAGCACAGATACGCAGTATTTT. Its translation: CASSLGSGRASTDTQYF. This sequence joins TRBV13 and TRBJ2-3, with 11 bases that match TRBD2. The germline gives CDR1 PRHDT, CDR2 FYEKMQ (reference sequence). This CDR3 contains 17 residues. V was clipped by 0 bases and J by 0 bases; unmatched bases: 2. The complete variable domain, with remaining parts taken from reference TRBV13 and TRBJ2-3, reads AAGVIQSPRHLIKEKRETATLKCYPIPRHDTVYWYQQGPGQDPQFLISFYEKMQSDKGSIPDRFSAQQFSDYHSELNMSSLELGDSALYFCASSLGSGRASTDTQYFGPGTRLTVL.

This clonotype was detected only a few times. The chain joins TRBV5-4 to TRBJ2-7, with unresolved D. Germline V lookup: CDR1 SGHNT, CDR2 YYREEE (reference sequence). The V gene lost 1 base and the J gene lost 3 bases, with 11 bases spanning the gap. CDR3 length: 14 residues. This CDR3 is CASSLLGSFYEQYF. In nucleotides, the CDR3 is TGTGCCAGCAGCTTGTTAGGCTCCTTCTACGAGCAGTACTTC.

Notes on this clonotype: At one of its ends the junction is not consistent with the germline gene, which may arise from a read error. V is TRBV27 and J is TRBJ2-2, with a weak D call TRBD2 (5 bases). This CDR3 region has 13 residues. The germline V gene encodes CDR1 MNHEY and CDR2 SMNVEV (reference sequence). The CDR3 DNA reads as TGTGCCAGCAGCCTTGGGAACACCGGGGAGCCGTTTTTT. This codes for CASSLGNTGEPFF.

This clonotype was recorded at least ten times. This rearrangement joins TRBV7-2 to TRBJ2-5; D gene uncertain. CDR3 length: 13 residues. The germline gives CDR1 SGHTA, CDR2 FQGNSA. V lost 1 base and J 5 bases, leaving 8 bases between the germline ends. The CDR3 nucleotides read TGTGCCAGCAGCTTAGTAGCCATGGAGACCCAGTACTTC. Translating gives CASSLVAMETQYF. Full variable domain (rest looked up from reference TRBV7-2 and TRBJ2-5): GAGVSQSPSNKVTEKGKDVELRCDPISGHTALYWYRQSLGQGLEFLIYFQGNSAPDKSGLPSDRFSAERTGGSVSTLTIQRTQQEDSAVYLCASSLVAMETQYFGPGTRLLVL.

About this clonotype: The junction differs from germline at one of its ends, possibly a read error. The rearrangement joins TRBV7-9 to TRBJ2-1, with D possibly being TRBD1 (5 bases). CDR3 length equals 12 residues. Germline assignment: CDR1 SEHNR and CDR2 FQNEAQ (reference sequence). The CDR3 sequence is CASGLGVNEQFF. CDR3 nucleotides: TGTGCCAGCGGCTTAGGGGTCAATGAGCAGTTCTTC.

This clonotype was detected ten times or more. J is TRBJ2-7 and V is TRBV12-3 or TRBV12-4, with 8 bases that match TRBD1. This CDR3 is 15 amino acids long. J was trimmed by 1 base and V by 8 bases; bases with no gene match: 10. As DNA, the CDR3 is TGTGCCAGCCGCCCAGGGGACAGGCCTTCCTACGAGCAGTACTTC. Its protein is CASRPGDRPSYEQYF.

The rearrangement links TRBV9 to TRBJ2-1; possibly TRBD1 for D (6 bases). Trimming left V 3 bases short and J 7 bases short, with 11 bases between. The CDR3 sequence is 13 residues long. Germline assignment: CDR1 SGDLS and CDR2 YYNGEE. CDR3 sequence reads: CASSAQQGNEQFF. The CDR3 DNA reads TGTGCCAGCAGCGCTCAACAGGGTAATGAGCAGTTCTTC.

This clonotype was seen repeatedly, ten times or more. This chain joins TRBV5-1 and TRBJ2-6; tentative D call: TRBD2 (5 bases). This CDR3 is 16 amino acids long. The germline V gene has CDR1 SGHRS and CDR2 YFSETQ. Trimming cost V 2 bases and J 1 base, with 10 bases left between them. In DNA, the CDR3 is TGCGCCAGCAGCTTACTACCGGGATCTGGGGCCAACGTCCTGACTTTC. It translates to CASSLLPGSGANVLTF. Based on the CDR3 plus reference TRBV5-1 and TRBJ2-6, the full variable domain is KAGVTQTPRYLIKTRGQQVTLSCSPISGHRSVSWYQQTPGQGLQFLFEYFSETQRNKGNFPGRFSGRQFSNSRSEMNVSTLELGDSALYLCASSLLPGSGANVLTFGAGSRLTVL.

This clonotype was counted at least ten times. The genes are TRBV18 and TRBJ1-2; 7 bases are shared with TRBD1. The germline V gene has CDR1 KGHSH and CDR2 LQKENI. The V gene end was trimmed by 3 bases and the J gene end by 5 bases; junction bases not matched to a gene: 12. This CDR3 comprises 16 residues. Written as DNA, the CDR3 is TGTGCCAGCTCACCCCCGGGACTCTCGACAGGGTATGGCTACACCTTC. Its translation: CASSPPGLSTGYGYTF.

This clonotype was observed at least ten times. The V gene is TRBV7-9, the J gene TRBJ2-1; D gene ambiguous. Germline loops: CDR1 SEHNR, CDR2 FQNEAQ (reference sequence). The V gene lost 4 bases and the J gene lost 7 bases, with 14 bases spanning the gap. The CDR3 loop spans 14 amino acids. The CDR3 sequence: CASSSYQRQNEQFF. The CDR3 region has the DNA TGTGCCAGCAGCTCCTACCAGAGACAAAATGAGCAGTTCTTC.

This clonotype was counted at least ten times. The rearrangement joins TRBV12-3 or TRBV12-4 to TRBJ2-7; D remains unclear. The CDR3 runs 14 residues. Trimming left V 3 bases short and J 3 bases short, with 12 bases between. As DNA, the CDR3 is TGTGCCAGCAGTTTTGGGCATTTGAACTACGAGCAGTACTTC. Protein product: CASSFGHLNYEQYF.

This clonotype was picked up many times. The chain employs TRBV11-3 and TRBJ2-7, with 7 positions matching TRBD2. CDR1 is SGHNT and CDR2 is YENEEA in the germline V gene. The CDR3 has 13 residues. V was clipped by 1 base and J by 11 bases; unmatched bases: 8. The CDR3 region has the DNA TGTGCCAGCAGCTTAGTCCCGGGGGGACTCAAGTACTTC. Its translation is CASSLVPGGLKYF. The whole variable domain, filled in from reference TRBV11-3 and TRBJ2-7, reads EAGVVQSPRYKIIEKKQPVAFWCNPISGHNTLYWYLQNLGQGPELLIRYENEEAVDDSQLPKDRFSAERLKGVDSTLKIQPAELGDSAVYLCASSLVPGGLKYFGPGTRLTVT.

This clonotype was counted many times. The chain has TRBV5-5 and TRBJ2-7, with D unresolved. CDR1 is SGHKS and CDR2 is YYEKEE in the germline V gene (reference sequence). Trimming left V 4 bases short and J 2 bases short, with 16 bases between. This CDR3 is 15 amino acids long. The DNA for the CDR3 is TGTGCCAGCAGCGCCCGCGATGACCCCCCCTACGAGCAGTACTTC. It specifies CASSARDDPPYEQYF.

This clonotype was picked up one time. A much bigger clone sits one base away, suggesting this may be a read error. V usage is TRBV7-9 and J usage is TRBJ2-1; the D is unclear. CDR3 length: 15 residues. Per the germline V gene, CDR1 is SEHNR and CDR2 is FQNEAQ (reference sequence). CDR3 bases: TGTGCCAGCAGCGCCTACTTGAGCTCCTACAATGAGCAGCTCTTC. Amino acid sequence: CASSAYLSSYNEQLF. The full variable domain, its missing parts supplied by reference TRBV7-9 and TRBJ2-1, is DTGVSQNPRHKITKRGQNVTFRCDPISEHNRLYWYRQTLGQGPEFLTYFQNEAQLEKSRLLSDRFSAERPKGSFSTLEIQRTEQGDSAMYLCASSAYLSSYNEQLFGPGTRLTVL.

This clonotype was seen ten or more times. This chain uses TRBV18 with TRBJ2-3, with no clear D. Per germline, CDR1 KGHSH and CDR2 LQKENI. V lost 6 bases to trimming and J lost 3 bases, with 7 bases between them. This CDR3 is 12 amino acids long. The CDR3 sequence: CASSQQTDTQYF. The CDR3 DNA reads as TGTGCCAGCTCCCAACAGACAGATACGCAGTATTTT.

This CDR3 is CASSPGVPGLTF. The CDR3 DNA is TGTGCCAGTTCCCCCGGGGTGCCGGGGCTGACTTTC. The V and J genes are TRBV6-2 or TRBV6-3 and TRBJ2-6; TRBD2 might be the D (5 bases). In germline, CDR1 is MNHEY, CDR2 SVGEGT. The CDR3 totals 12 residues. V lost 9 bases, J lost 16 bases, and 19 bases lay in between.

With regard to this clonotype: The junction differs from germline at one of its ends, possibly a read error. The chain recombines TRBV27 with TRBJ2-7, with D tentatively TRBD1 or TRBD2 (5 bases each). Germline values: CDR1 MNHEY, CDR2 SMNVEV (reference sequence). The CDR3 totals 13 residues. The CDR3 DNA is TGTGCCAGCAGTTTCAGGGAGTCCTACGAGCAGCACTTC. Encoded protein: CASSFRESYEQHF.

This clonotype was seen ten or more times. The chain employs TRBV3-1 and TRBJ2-3; 7 bases are shared with TRBD1. The CDR3 is 14 amino acids. Germline CDR1 LGHDT, CDR2 YNNKEL (reference sequence). The J segment lost 2 bases and the V segment lost 4 bases, leaving 3 bases of the junction unmatched. CDR3 protein: CASSRTGVTDTQYF. Here the CDR3 DNA reads TGTGCCAGCAGCCGTACAGGGGTCACAGATACGCAGTATTTT.